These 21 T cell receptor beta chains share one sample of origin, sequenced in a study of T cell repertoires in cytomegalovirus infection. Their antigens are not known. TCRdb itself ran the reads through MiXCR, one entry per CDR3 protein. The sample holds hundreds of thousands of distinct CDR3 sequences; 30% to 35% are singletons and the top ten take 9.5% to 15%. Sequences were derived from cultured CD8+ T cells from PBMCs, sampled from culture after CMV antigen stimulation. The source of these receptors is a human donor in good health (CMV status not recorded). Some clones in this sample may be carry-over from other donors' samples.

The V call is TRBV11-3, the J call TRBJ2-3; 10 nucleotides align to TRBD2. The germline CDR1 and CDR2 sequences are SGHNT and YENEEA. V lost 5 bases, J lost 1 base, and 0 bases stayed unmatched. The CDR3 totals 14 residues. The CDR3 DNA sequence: TGTGCCAGCAGCGGGACTAGCGGCACAGATACGCAGTATTTT. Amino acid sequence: CASSGTSGTDTQYF.

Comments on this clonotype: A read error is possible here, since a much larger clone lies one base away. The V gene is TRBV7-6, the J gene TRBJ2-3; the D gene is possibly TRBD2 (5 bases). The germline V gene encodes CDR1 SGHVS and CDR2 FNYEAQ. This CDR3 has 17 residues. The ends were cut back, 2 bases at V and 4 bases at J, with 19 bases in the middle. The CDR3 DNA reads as TGTGCCAGCAGCTTATCGTTCGGGATTGTTCATCCAGATACGCAGTATTTT. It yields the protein CASSLSFGIVHPDTQYF.

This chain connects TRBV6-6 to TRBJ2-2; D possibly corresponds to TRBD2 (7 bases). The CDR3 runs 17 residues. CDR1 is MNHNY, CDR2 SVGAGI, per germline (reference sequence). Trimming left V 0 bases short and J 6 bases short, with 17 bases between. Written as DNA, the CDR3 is TGTGCCAGCAGTTACTCGAAAGCCTTCGGGGGGCCCGGGGAGCTGTTTTTT. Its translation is CASSYSKAFGGPGELFF.

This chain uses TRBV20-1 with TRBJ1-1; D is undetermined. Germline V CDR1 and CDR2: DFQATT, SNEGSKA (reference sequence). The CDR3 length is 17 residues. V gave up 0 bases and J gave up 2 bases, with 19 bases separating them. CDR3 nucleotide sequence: TGCAGTGCTAGAGATCTGACAAGGGCCCTTCTTAACACTGAAGCTTTCTTT. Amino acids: CSARDLTRALLNTEAFF.

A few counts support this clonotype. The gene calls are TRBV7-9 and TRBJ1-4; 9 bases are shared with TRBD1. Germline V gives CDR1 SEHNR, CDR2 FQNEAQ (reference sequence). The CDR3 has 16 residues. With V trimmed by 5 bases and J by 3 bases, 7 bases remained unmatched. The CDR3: CASSPNRGLANEKLFF. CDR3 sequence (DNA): TGTGCCAGCAGCCCGAACAGGGGGCTAGCTAATGAAAAACTGTTTTTT.

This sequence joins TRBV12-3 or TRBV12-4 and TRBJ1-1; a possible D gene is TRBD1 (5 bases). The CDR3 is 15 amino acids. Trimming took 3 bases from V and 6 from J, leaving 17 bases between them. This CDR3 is CASSLAGPGYAEAFF. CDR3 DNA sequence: TGTGCCAGCAGTTTGGCGGGGCCGGGGTATGCTGAAGCTTTCTTT.

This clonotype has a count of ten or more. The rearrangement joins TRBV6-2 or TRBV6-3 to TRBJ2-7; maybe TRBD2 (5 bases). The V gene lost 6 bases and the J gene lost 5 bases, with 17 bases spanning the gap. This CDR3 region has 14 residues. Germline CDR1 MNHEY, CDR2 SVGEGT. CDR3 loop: CASREDTASHEQYV. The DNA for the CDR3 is TGTGCCAGCAGGGAGGATACAGCTTCCCACGAGCAGTACGTC.

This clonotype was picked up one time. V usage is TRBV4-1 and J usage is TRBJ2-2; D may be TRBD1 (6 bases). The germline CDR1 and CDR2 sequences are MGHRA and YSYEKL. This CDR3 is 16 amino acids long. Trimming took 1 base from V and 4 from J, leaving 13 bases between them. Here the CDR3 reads CASSQVMGAGTGELFF. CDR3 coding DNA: TGCGCCAGCAGCCAAGTTATGGGGGCGGGCACCGGGGAGCTGTTTTTT.

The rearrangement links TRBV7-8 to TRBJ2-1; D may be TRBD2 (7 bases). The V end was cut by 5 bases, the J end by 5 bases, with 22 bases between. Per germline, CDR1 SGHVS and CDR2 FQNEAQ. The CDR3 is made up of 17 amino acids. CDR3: CASSRTQGLAVHNEQFF. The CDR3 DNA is TGTGCCAGCAGCCGAACTCAGGGGCTAGCGGTACACAATGAGCAGTTCTTC. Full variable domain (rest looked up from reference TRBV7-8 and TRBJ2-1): GAGVSQSPRYKVAKRGQDVALRCDPISGHVSLFWYQQALGQGPEFLTYFQNEAQLDKSGLPSDRFFAERPEGSVSTLKIQRTQQEDSAVYLCASSRTQGLAVHNEQFFGPGTRLTVL.

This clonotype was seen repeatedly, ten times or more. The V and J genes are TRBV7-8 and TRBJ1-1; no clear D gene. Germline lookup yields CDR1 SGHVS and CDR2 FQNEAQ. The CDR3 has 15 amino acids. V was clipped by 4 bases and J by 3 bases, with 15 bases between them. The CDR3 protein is CASSSLGFGDTEAFF. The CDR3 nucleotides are TGTGCCAGCAGCTCCCTCGGGTTCGGGGACACTGAAGCTTTCTTT.

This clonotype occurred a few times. This CDR3 is CASRQGAAYEQYV. DNA of the CDR3: TGTGCCAGCAGGCAGGGGGCCGCCTACGAGCAGTACGTC. The gene calls are TRBV27 and TRBJ2-7; TRBD1 agrees at 8 bases. The CDR3 has 13 amino acids. V lost 6 bases to trimming and J lost 2 bases; unmatched junction nucleotides: 3. CDR1 and CDR2 from the germline V gene are MNHEY and SMNVEV (reference sequence).

CDR3 protein: CASSPQGAANEQFF. The DNA of the CDR3 is TGTGCCAGCTCACCCCAGGGAGCTGCCAATGAGCAGTTCTTC. The chain employs TRBV18 and TRBJ2-1; D possibly uses TRBD1 or TRBD2 (5 bases each). V lost 3 bases, J lost 6 bases, and 12 bases lay in between. This CDR3 spans 14 amino acids. Germline V lookup: CDR1 KGHSH, CDR2 LQKENI. Drawing the rest from reference TRBV18 and TRBJ2-1, the complete variable domain is NAGVMQNPRHLVRRRGQEARLRCSPMKGHSHVYWYRQLPEEGLKFMVYLQKENIIDESGMPKERFSAEFPKEGPSILRIQQVVRGDSAAYFCASSPQGAANEQFFGPGTRLTVL.

As DNA, the CDR3 is TGCAGTGTAAAGTACAGGGTCGGGCGCAATCAGCCCCAGCATTTT. Amino acids: CSVKYRVGRNQPQHF. The J gene is TRBJ1-5, the V gene TRBV20-1, with D tentatively TRBD1 (6 bases). Germline V lookup: CDR1 DFQATT, CDR2 SNEGSKA (reference sequence). With 7 bases removed from V and 2 bases from J, the gap between germline ends came to 18 bases. The CDR3 sequence is 15 residues long.

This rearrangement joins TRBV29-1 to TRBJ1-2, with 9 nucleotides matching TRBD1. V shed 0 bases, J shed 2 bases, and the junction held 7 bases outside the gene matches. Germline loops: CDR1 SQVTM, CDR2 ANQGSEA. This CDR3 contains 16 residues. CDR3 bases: TGCAGCGTTGAAGACCGTCCCGGGACAGGGAACTATGGCTACACCTTC. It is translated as CSVEDRPGTGNYGYTF.

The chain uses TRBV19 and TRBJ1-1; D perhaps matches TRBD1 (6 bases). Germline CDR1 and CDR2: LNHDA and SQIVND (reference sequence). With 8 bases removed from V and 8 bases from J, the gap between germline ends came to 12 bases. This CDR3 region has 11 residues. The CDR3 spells CASDGTREAFF. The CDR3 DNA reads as TGTGCCAGTGACGGGACACGCGAAGCTTTCTTT. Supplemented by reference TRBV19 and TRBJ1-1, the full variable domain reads DGGITQSPKYLFRKEGQNVTLSCEQNLNHDAMYWYRQDPGQGLRLIYYSQIVNDFQKGDIAEGYSVSREKKESFPLTVTSAQKNPTAFYLCASDGTREAFFGQGTRLTVV.

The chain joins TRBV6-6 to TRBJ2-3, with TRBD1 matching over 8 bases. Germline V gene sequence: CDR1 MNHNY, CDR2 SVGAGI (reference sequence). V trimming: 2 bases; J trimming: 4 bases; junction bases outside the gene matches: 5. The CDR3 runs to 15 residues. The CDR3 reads CASSYTGQVADTQYF. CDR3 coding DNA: TGTGCCAGCAGTTACACGGGACAGGTAGCAGATACGCAGTATTTT.

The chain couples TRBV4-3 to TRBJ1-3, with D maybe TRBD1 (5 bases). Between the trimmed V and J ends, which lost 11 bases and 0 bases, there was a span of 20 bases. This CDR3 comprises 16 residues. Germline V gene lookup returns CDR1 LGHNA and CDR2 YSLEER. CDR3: CAGQRGRGGSGNTIYF. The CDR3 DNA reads TGCGCCGGGCAACGAGGGAGGGGCGGCTCTGGAAACACCATATATTTT.

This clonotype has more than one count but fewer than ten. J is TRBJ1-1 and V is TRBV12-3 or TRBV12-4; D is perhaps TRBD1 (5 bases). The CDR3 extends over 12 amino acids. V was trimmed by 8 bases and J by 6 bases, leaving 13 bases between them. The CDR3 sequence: CASPGMGAEAFF. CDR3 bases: TGTGCCAGCCCAGGGATGGGCGCTGAAGCTTTCTTT.

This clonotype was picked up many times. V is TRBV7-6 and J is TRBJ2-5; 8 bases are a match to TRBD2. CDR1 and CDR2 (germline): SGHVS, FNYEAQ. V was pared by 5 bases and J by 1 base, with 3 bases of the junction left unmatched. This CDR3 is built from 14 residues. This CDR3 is CASSELAVQETQYF. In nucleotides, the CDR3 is TGTGCCAGCAGCGAACTAGCGGTCCAAGAGACCCAGTACTTC.

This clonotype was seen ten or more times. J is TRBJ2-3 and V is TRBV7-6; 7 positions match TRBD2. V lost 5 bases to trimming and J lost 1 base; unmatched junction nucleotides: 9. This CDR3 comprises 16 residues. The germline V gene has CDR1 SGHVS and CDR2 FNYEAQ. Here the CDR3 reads CASSPPGGFGTDTQYF. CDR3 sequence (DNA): TGTGCCAGCAGCCCCCCGGGGGGATTTGGCACAGATACGCAGTATTTT.

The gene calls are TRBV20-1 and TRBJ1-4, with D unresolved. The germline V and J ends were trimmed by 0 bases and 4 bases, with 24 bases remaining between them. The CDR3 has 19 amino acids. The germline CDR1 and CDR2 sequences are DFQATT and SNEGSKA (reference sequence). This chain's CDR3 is CSARELLENHRVFNEKLFF. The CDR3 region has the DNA TGCAGTGCTAGAGAGCTCCTAGAGAACCACCGGGTCTTTAATGAAAAACTGTTTTTT.